This T cell receptor beta chain was sequenced in a study of cytomegalovirus exposure and HLA in healthy donors. PCR primers comprised 60 Vbeta and 13 Jbeta primers. The data were produced by immunoSEQ multiplex PCR, yet TCRdb's version contains in-frame clones alone and is incomplete. This sample has more than 140,000 clones; approximately 79% occur once, and the top ten carry approximately 0.66%. V was trimmed by 5 bases and J by 1 base, leaving 17 bases between them. From germline, CDR1 is LNHDA and CDR2 SQIVND (reference sequence). The CDR3 loop spans 17 amino acids. This rearrangement joins TRBV19 to TRBJ1-4; D perhaps matches TRBD1 (5 bases). The receptor was derived from a male donor in good health and CMV-seronegative. Sequences were obtained from PBMCs. CDR3 region: CASSPERLDKTNEKLFF. The CDR3 DNA follows: TGTGCCAGTAGTCCCGAACGACTGGACAAAACTAATGAAAAACTGTTTTTT.